This entry lists 13 T cell receptor beta chains sequenced from one sample in a study of blood T cell repertoires in COVID-19. Clones were sequenced by immunoSEQ multiplex PCR, and TCRdb holds only the in-frame ones, with some missing. This table has 360,000 or so clones, about 90% appearing once. What was sequenced was peripheral blood. The receptor set was obtained from a man younger than 30 with active or convalescent COVID-19.

CDR3 bases: TGTGCCAGCAGCGAAACGGGACCCTGGGGGGCAGATACGCAGTATTTT. Amino acids: CASSETGPWGADTQYF. J is TRBJ2-3 and V is TRBV14; tentative D call: TRBD2 (6 bases). The germline gives CDR1 SGHDN, CDR2 FVKESK. The CDR3 covers 16 residues. With 5 bases removed from V and 4 bases from J, the gap between germline ends came to 19 bases.

The J gene is TRBJ2-3, the V gene TRBV9; TRBD2 matches at 9 bases. J gave up 6 bases and V 6 bases, and 8 bases lay outside the gene matches. This CDR3 region has 14 residues. Looked up from germline, CDR1 is SGDLS and CDR2 is YYNGEE. The CDR3 region is CASKRAGGTDTQYF. CDR3 nucleotide sequence: TGTGCCAGCAAACGAGCGGGAGGAACCGATACGCAGTATTTT.

The chain links TRBV6-2 or TRBV6-3 to TRBJ2-7; 12 bases match TRBD1. Trimming took 6 bases from V and 5 from J; bases not matched to a gene: 8. This CDR3 comprises 15 residues. CDR1 MNHEY and CDR2 SVGEGT come from the germline V gene. Written as DNA, the CDR3 is TGTGCCAGCAGCCCAGGGGACAGGGGGCGCGACGAGCAGTACTTC. Translating gives CASSPGDRGRDEQYF.

J is TRBJ1-1 and V is TRBV7-2, with a tentative D call TRBD1 (6 bases). This CDR3 has 13 residues. V lost 3 bases and J lost 8, with 13 bases in between. The germline V gene has CDR1 SGHTA and CDR2 FQGNSA. The CDR3 is CASSFGQNLEAFF. In DNA form, the CDR3 reads TGTGCCAGCAGCTTCGGACAGAACCTAGAAGCTTTCTTT.

The V gene is TRBV6-2 or TRBV6-3, the J gene TRBJ1-1; D is undetermined. The CDR3 sequence is 12 residues long. V lost 3 bases to trimming and J lost 4 bases, with 6 bases between them. In germline, CDR1 is MNHEY, CDR2 SVGEGT. The CDR3 nucleotides read TGTGCCAGCAGTTATTGGGCCACTGAAGCTTTCTTT. It is translated as CASSYWATEAFF.

The rearrangement joins TRBV5-1 to TRBJ2-3; the match to TRBD2 covers 10 bases. The CDR3 totals 16 residues. After removal of 3 bases from V and 5 bases from J, the junction contained 9 bases not matched to a gene. Germline CDR1 and CDR2: SGHRS and YFSETQ. The CDR3 coding sequence is TGCGCCAGCAGCTCCCTCTCTAGCGGGGGCTTAGATACGCAGTATTTT. This codes for CASSSLSSGGLDTQYF.

This rearrangement joins TRBV7-9 to TRBJ2-1; 7 nucleotides line up with TRBD2. J gave up 5 bases and V 4 bases, and 11 bases lay outside the gene matches. CDR3 length: 16 amino acids. Germline lookup yields CDR1 SEHNR and CDR2 FQNEAQ (reference sequence). CDR3 coding DNA: TGTGCCAGCAGCTCGCAGACTAGCCGAACGGACAATGAGCAGTTCTTC. Translated: CASSSQTSRTDNEQFF.

V is TRBV4-2 and J is TRBJ2-5, with 8 bases identical to TRBD2. J was trimmed by 4 bases and V by 0 bases; bases with no gene match: 13. In germline, CDR1 is LGHNA, CDR2 YNFKEQ. The CDR3 has 18 amino acids. The CDR3 coding sequence is TGTGCCAGCAGCCAAGAGATGCCCTGGACTAGCACGGGAGAGACCCAGTACTTC. Translated, it gives CASSQEMPWTSTGETQYF.

The CDR3 is CATSRDARLAGETDTQYF. Written as DNA, the CDR3 is TGTGCCACCAGCAGAGACGCCAGACTAGCGGGAGAAACAGATACGCAGTATTTT. This chain connects TRBV15 to TRBJ2-3; TRBD2 aligns across 12 bases. Germline assignment: CDR1 LNHNV and CDR2 YYDKDF (reference sequence). The V segment lost 0 bases and the J segment 3 bases; nucleotides outside the gene matches: 7. The CDR3 is made up of 18 amino acids.

Here the CDR3 DNA reads TGTGCCAGTAGCCCCCTAACAGGGGCTGGAAACACCATATATTTT. This gives the protein CASSPLTGAGNTIYF. This rearrangement joins TRBV19 to TRBJ1-3; 7 bases agree with TRBD1. The CDR3 has 15 residues. The ends lost 6 bases at V and 2 bases at J; junction bases unmatched: 7. Germline CDR1 reads LNHDA; CDR2 reads SQIVND (reference sequence).

Details on this clone: Other nucleotide sequences from this sample produce the same CDR3. This sequence joins TRBV11-3 and TRBJ2-5; D unresolved. The CDR3 has 14 amino acids. Trimming pared 1 base from V and 0 bases from J, leaving 6 bases between. The germline CDR1 and CDR2 sequences are SGHNT and YENEEA. The chain's CDR3 is CASSLGGDQETQYF. The CDR3 DNA is TGTGCCAGCAGCTTAGGCGGTGACCAAGAGACCCAGTACTTC.

The chain has TRBV7-3 and TRBJ1-4, with 8 bases identical to TRBD1. This CDR3 region has 15 residues. Germline CDR1 and CDR2: SGHTA and FQGTGA. Germline trimming cut 6 bases from V and 3 bases from J; bases unmatched to any gene: 6. CDR3 loop: CASRQDRVSNEKLFF. Here the CDR3 DNA reads TGTGCCAGCAGACAGGACAGGGTATCTAATGAAAAACTGTTTTTT.

The gene calls are TRBV19 and TRBJ1-2; no reliable D call. CDR1 and CDR2 from the germline V gene are LNHDA and SQIVND (reference sequence). Trimming shortened V by 2 bases and J by 3 bases, and 13 bases separated the two germline ends. The length of the CDR3 is 15 residues. This CDR3 reads CASSIFGRGDYGYTF. The CDR3 DNA is TGTGCCAGTAGTATATTTGGCCGTGGAGACTATGGCTACACCTTC.